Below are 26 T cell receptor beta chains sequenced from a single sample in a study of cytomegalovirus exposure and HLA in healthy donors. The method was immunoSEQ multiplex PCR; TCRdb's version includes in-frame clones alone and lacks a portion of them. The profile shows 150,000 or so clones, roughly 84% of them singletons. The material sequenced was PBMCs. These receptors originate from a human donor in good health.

The CDR3: CASSAQKTEAFF. In nucleotides, the CDR3 is TGCGCCAGCAGCGCACAGAAGACTGAAGCTTTCTTT. J is TRBJ1-1 and V is TRBV5-1; the D is unclear. The germline V gene encodes CDR1 SGHRS and CDR2 YFSETQ. Trimming cost V 4 bases and J 5 bases, with 9 bases left between them. The CDR3 loop spans 12 amino acids.

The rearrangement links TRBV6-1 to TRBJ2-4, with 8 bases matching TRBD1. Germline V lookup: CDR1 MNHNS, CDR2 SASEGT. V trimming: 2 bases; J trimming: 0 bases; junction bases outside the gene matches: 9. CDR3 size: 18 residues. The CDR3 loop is CASSELPGQVLAKNIQYF. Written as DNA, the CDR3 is TGTGCCAGCAGTGAACTTCCGGGACAGGTTCTAGCCAAAAACATTCAGTACTTC.

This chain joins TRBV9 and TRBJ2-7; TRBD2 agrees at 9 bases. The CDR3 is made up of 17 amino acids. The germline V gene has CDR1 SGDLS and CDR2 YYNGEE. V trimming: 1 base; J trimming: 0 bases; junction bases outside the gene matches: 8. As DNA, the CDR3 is TGTGCCAGCAGCGTATCACCACTAGCGGGCCCCTCCTACGAGCAGTACTTC. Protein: CASSVSPLAGPSYEQYF.

Written as DNA, the CDR3 is TGTGCCATCAGCTACTGGGGGACTGGAAAAGAGACCCAGTACTTC. Encoded protein: CAISYWGTGKETQYF. V and J are TRBV10-3 and TRBJ2-5; D perhaps matches TRBD2 (6 bases). The V gene's germline CDR1 is ENHRY and CDR2 SYGVKD. V was pared by 6 bases and J by 3 bases, with 17 bases between. CDR3 size: 15 residues.

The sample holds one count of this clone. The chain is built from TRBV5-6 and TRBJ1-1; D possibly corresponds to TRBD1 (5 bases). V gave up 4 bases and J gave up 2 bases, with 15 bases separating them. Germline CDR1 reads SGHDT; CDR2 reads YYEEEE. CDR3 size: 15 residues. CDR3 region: CASSPFDRSNTEAFF. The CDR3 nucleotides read TGTGCCAGCAGCCCATTTGACAGATCCAACACTGAAGCTTTCTTT.

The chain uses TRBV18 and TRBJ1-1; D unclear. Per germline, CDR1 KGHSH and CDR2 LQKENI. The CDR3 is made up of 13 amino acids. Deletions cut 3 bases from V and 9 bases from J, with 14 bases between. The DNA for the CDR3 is TGTGCCAGCTCACCTCCCGACGGGGTACAAGCTTTCTTT. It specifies CASSPPDGVQAFF.

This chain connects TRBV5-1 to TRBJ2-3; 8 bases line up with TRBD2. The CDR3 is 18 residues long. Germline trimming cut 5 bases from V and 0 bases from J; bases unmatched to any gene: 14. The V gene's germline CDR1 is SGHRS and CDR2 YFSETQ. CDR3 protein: CASSDTTWAGGSTDTQYF. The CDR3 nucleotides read TGCGCCAGCAGTGACACCACCTGGGCGGGAGGCAGCACAGATACGCAGTATTTT.

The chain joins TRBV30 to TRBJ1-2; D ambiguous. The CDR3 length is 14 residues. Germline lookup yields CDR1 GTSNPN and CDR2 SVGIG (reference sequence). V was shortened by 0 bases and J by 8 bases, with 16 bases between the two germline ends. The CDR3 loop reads CAWSVSGYKVGYTF. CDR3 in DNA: TGTGCCTGGAGTGTGTCGGGGTACAAGGTCGGCTACACCTTC.

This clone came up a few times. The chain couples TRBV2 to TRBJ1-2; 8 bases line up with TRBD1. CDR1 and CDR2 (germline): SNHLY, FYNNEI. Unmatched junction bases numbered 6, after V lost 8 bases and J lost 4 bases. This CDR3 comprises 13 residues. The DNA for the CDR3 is TGTGCCAGCGGAGACAGGGGAGTCTATGGCTACACCTTC. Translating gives CASGDRGVYGYTF.

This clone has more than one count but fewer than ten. This chain's CDR3 is CASSRTGDYEQYF. CDR3 nucleotides: TGCGCCAGCAGCCGGACAGGCGACTACGAGCAGTACTTC. V is TRBV5-1 and J is TRBJ2-7; 7 bases are shared with TRBD1. Germline loops: CDR1 SGHRS, CDR2 YFSETQ. V shed 4 bases and J 3 bases; nucleotides not matched to a gene: 4. This CDR3 region has 13 residues. The full variable domain, rest sourced from reference TRBV5-1 and TRBJ2-7, is KAGVTQTPRYLIKTRGQQVTLSCSPISGHRSVSWYQQTPGQGLQFLFEYFSETQRNKGNFPGRFSGRQFSNSRSEMNVSTLELGDSALYLCASSRTGDYEQYFGPGTRLTVT.

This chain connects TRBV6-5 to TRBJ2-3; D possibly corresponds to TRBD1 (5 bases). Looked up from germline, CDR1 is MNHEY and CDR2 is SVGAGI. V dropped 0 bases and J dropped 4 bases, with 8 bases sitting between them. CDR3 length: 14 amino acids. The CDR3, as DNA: TGTGCCAGCAGTTACTCCCCAGGGTCAGATACGCAGTATTTT. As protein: CASSYSPGSDTQYF.

CDR3 sequence reads: CASGPRGVSTDTQYF. For the CDR3, the DNA is TGCGCCAGCGGCCCGCGGGGGGTAAGCACAGATACGCAGTATTTT. V is TRBV4-3 and J is TRBJ2-3; 8 nucleotides line up with TRBD2. V dropped 8 bases and J dropped 0; count of bases not matched to a gene: 7. Germline values: CDR1 LGHNA, CDR2 YSLEER. The CDR3 consists of 15 residues.

CDR3 loop: CASRFEGACYGYTF. In nucleotides, the CDR3 is TGTGCAAGTCGCTTTGAGGGGGCGTGCTATGGCTACACCTTC. V usage is TRBV12-2 and J usage is TRBJ1-2; the DNA was not compared with TRBD1, the D call given in the table. TRBV12-2 is recorded as a pseudogene. This CDR3 region has 14 residues.

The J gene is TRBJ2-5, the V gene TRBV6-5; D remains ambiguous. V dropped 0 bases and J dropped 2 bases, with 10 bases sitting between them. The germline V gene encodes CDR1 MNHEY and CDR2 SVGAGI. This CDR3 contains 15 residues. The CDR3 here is CASSYSYARQETQYF. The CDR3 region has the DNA TGTGCCAGCAGTTACTCGTACGCCCGGCAAGAGACCCAGTACTTC.

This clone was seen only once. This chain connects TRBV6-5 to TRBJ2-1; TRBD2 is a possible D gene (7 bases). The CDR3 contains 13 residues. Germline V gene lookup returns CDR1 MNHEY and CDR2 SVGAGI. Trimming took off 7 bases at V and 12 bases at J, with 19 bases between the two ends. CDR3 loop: CASNPGGTRVQFF. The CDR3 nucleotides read TGTGCCAGCAACCCCGGGGGGACACGGGTGCAGTTCTTC.

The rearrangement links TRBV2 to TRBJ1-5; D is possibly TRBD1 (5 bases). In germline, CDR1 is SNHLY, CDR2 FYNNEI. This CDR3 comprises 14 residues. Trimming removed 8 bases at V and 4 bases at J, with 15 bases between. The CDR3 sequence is CASAAVQDNQPQHF. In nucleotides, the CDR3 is TGTGCCAGCGCCGCGGTACAGGATAATCAGCCCCAGCATTTT.

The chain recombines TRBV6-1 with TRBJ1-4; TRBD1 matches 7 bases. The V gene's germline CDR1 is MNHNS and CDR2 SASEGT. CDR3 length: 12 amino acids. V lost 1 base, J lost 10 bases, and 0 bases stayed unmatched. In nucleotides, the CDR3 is TGTGCCAGCAGTGAAGGACAGGGAAAACTGTTTTTT. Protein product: CASSEGQGKLFF.

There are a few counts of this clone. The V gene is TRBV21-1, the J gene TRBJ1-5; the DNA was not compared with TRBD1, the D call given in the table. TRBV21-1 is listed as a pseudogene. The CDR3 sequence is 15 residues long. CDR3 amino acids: CASSKDPGYIPPQHF. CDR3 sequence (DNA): TGTGCCAGCAGCAAAGATCCAGGGTATATTCCGCCCCAGCATTTT.

CDR3 nucleotides: TGTGCCAGTCGGGACAGCGCCAATCAGCCCCAGCATTTT. Translating gives CASRDSANQPQHF. The chain carries TRBV19 and TRBJ1-5, with 7 positions matching TRBD1. Germline loops: CDR1 LNHDA, CDR2 SQIVND (reference sequence). The CDR3 totals 13 residues. The V segment lost 8 bases and the J segment 3 bases; nucleotides outside the gene matches: 4.

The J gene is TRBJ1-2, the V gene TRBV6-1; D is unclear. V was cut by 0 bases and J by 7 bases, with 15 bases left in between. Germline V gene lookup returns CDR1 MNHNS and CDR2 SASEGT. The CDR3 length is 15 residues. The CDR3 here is CASSEAYYLGRGYTF. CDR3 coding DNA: TGTGCCAGCAGTGAAGCATATTATCTGGGCCGTGGCTACACCTTC.

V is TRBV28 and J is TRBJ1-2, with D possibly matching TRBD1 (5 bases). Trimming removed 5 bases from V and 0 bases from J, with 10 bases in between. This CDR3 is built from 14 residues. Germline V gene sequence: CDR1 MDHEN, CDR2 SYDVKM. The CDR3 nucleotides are TGTGCCAGCAGTCCCGGACACGCTAACTATGGCTACACCTTC. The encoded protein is CASSPGHANYGYTF.

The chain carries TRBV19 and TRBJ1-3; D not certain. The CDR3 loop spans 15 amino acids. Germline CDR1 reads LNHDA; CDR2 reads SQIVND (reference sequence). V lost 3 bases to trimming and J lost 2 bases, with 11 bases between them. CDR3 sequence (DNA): TGTGCCAGTAGTATGATAACTTACGCTGGAAACACCATATATTTT. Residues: CASSMITYAGNTIYF.

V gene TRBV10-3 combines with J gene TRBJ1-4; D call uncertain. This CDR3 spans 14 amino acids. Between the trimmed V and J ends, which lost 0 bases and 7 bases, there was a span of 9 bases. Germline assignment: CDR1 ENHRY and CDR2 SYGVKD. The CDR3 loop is CAISESTVSEKLFF. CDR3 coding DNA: TGTGCCATCAGTGAGTCTACAGTGAGTGAAAAACTGTTTTTT.

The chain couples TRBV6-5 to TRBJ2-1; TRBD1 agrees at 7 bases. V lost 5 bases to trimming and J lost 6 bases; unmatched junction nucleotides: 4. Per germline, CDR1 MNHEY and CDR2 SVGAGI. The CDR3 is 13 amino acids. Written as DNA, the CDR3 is TGTGCCAGCAGTCGAACAGGGGTCAATGAGCAGTTCTTC. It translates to CASSRTGVNEQFF.

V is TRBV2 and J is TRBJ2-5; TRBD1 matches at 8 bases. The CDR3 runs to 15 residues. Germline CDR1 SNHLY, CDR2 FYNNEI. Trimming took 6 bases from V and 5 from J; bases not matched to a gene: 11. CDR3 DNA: TGTGCCAGCAGCGATAAGACAGGGGTGTTTGAGACCCAGTACTTC. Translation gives CASSDKTGVFETQYF.

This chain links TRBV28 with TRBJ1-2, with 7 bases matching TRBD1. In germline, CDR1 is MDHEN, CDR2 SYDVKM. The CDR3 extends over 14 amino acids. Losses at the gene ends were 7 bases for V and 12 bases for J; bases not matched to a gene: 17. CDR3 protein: CASNSPGRGYRDTF. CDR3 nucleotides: TGTGCCAGCAACTCCCCAGGCAGGGGGTATCGGGACACCTTC.